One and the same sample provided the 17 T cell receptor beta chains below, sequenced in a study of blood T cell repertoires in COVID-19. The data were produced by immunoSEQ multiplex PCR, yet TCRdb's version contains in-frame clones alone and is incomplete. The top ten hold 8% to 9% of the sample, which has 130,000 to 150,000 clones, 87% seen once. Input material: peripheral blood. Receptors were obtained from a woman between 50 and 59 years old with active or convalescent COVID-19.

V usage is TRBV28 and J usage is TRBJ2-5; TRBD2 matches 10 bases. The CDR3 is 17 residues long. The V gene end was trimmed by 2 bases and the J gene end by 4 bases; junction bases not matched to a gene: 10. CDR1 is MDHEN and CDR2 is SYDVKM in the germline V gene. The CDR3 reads CASSLRSGRGVGETQYF. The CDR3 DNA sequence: TGTGCCAGCAGTTTAAGGAGCGGGAGGGGTGTGGGAGAGACCCAGTACTTC.

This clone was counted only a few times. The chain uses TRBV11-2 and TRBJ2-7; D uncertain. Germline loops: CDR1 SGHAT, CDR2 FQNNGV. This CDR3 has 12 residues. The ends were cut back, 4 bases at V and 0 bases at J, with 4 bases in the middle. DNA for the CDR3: TGTGCCAGCAGCTACTCCTCCTACGAGCAGTACTTC. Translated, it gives CASSYSSYEQYF.

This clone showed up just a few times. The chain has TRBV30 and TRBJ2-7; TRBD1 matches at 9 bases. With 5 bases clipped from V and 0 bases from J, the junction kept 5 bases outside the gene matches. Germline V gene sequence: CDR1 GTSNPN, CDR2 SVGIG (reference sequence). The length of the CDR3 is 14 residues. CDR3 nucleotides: TGTGCCTGGGATGGGACAGGGAACTCCTACGAGCAGTACTTC. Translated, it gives CAWDGTGNSYEQYF.

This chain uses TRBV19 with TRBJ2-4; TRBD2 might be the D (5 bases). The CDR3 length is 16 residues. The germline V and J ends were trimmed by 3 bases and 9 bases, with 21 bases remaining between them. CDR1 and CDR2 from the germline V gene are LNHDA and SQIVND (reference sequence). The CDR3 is CASSMYPDTRLSIQYF. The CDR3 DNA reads TGTGCCAGTAGTATGTACCCCGATACTAGGCTTAGCATTCAGTACTTC.

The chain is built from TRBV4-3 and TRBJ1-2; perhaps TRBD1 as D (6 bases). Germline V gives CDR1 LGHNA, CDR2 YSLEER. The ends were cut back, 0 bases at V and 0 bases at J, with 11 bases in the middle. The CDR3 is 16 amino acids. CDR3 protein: CASSQETGLTNYGYTF. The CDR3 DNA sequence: TGCGCCAGCAGCCAAGAGACAGGACTTACTAACTATGGCTACACCTTC.

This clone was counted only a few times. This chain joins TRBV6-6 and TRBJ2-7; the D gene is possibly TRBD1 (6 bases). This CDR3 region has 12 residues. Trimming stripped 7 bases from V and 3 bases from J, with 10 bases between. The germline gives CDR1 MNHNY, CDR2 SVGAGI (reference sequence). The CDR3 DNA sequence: TGTGCCAGCACCAAGGACAGCTACGAGCAGTACTTC. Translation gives CASTKDSYEQYF.

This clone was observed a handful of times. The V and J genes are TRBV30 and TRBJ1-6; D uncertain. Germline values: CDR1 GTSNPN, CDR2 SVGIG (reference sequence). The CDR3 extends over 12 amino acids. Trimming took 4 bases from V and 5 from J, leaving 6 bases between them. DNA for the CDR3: TGTGCCTGGAACAGAGATAATTCACCCCTCCACTTT. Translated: CAWNRDNSPLHF.

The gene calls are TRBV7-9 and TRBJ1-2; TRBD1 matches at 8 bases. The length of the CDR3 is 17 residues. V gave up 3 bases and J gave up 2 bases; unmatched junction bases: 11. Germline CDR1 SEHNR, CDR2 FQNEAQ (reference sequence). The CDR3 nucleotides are TGTGCCAGCAGCTTTGGTGGGACAGGCCTGAACAACTATGGCTACACCTTC. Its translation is CASSFGGTGLNNYGYTF.

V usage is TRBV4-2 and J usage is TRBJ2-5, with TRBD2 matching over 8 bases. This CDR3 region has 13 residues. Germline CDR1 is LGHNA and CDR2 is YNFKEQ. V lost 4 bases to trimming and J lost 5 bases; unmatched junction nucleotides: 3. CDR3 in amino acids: CASSPGTSETQYF. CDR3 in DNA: TGTGCCAGCAGCCCGGGGACTAGTGAGACCCAGTACTTC.

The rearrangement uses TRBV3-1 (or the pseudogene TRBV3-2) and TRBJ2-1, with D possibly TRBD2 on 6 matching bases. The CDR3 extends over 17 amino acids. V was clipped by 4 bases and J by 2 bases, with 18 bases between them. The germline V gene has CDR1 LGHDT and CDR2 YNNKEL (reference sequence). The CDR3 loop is CASSPPSTGTPYNEQFF. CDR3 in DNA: TGTGCCAGCAGCCCACCATCTACCGGGACTCCCTACAATGAGCAGTTCTTC.

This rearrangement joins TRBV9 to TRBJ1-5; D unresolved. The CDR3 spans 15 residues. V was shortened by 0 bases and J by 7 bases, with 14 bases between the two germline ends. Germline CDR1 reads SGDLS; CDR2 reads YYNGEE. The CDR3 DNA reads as TGTGCCAGCAGCGTAGAAGGCACAGAAAGACAGCCCCAGCATTTT. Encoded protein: CASSVEGTERQPQHF.

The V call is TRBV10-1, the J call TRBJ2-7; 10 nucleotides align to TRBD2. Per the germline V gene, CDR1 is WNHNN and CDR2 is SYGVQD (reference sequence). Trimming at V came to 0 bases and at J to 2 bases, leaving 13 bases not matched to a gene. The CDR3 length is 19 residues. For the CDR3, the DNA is TGCGCCAGCAGTGAGTCCCTCCGCGGGTCTAGCGGGGGTGCCTACGAGCAGTACTTC. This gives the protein CASSESLRGSSGGAYEQYF.

The CDR3 DNA reads as TGTGCCAGCAGCCCGGGACTAGCGGGGACCGGGGAGCTGTTTTTT. It codes for CASSPGLAGTGELFF. This chain connects TRBV5-5 to TRBJ2-2; 13 nucleotides agree with TRBD2. The J segment lost 5 bases and the V segment lost 4 bases, leaving 2 bases of the junction unmatched. CDR1 is SGHKS and CDR2 is YYEKEE in the germline V gene (reference sequence). The CDR3 spans 15 residues.

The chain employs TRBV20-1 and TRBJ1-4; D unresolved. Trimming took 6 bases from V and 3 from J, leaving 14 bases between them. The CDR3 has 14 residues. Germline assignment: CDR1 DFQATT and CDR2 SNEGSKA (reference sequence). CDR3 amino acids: CSASKGGPNEKLFF. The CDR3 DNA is TGCAGTGCGAGTAAGGGCGGGCCTAATGAAAAACTGTTTTTT.

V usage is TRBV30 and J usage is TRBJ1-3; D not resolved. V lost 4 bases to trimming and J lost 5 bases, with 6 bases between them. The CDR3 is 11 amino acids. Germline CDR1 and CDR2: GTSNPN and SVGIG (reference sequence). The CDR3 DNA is TGTGCCTGGACAGATAGAAACACCATATATTTT. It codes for CAWTDRNTIYF. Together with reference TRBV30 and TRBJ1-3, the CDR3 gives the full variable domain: SQTIHQWPATLVQPVGSPLSLECTVEGTSNPNLYWYRQAAGRGLQLLFYSVGIGQISSEVPQNLSASRPQDRQFILSSKKLLLSDSGFYLCAWTDRNTIYFGEGSWLTVV.

CDR3 loop: CASRPGTGSFETQYF. The CDR3 DNA sequence: TGTGCCAGCAGGCCGGGAACAGGGAGTTTCGAGACCCAGTACTTC. The rearrangement links TRBV6-5 to TRBJ2-5; possibly TRBD1 for D (6 bases). CDR1 is MNHEY, CDR2 SVGAGI, per germline. Trimming stripped 6 bases from V and 5 bases from J, with 19 bases between. The CDR3 sequence is 15 residues long.

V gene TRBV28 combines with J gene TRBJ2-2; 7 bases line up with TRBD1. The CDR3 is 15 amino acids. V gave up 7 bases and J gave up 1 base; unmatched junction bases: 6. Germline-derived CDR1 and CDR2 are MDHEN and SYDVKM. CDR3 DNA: TGTGCCAGCACCGTAAGGGACAGGAACACCGGGGAGCTGTTTTTT. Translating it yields CASTVRDRNTGELFF.